This T cell receptor (beta chain) was identified during a study of T-cell memory formation after mild COVID-19. Each CDR3 protein is one row after TCRdb ran MiXCR on the 5' RACE reads. The sample shows 92,000 or so distinct CDR3 sequences, around 15% of them seen only once. Worth noting for this clonotype: Antigen unknown.

The junction had 3 bases not matched to a gene; V was cut back by 2 bases and J by 2 bases. Germline CDR1 LNHNV, CDR2 YYDKDF (reference sequence). This CDR3 region has 16 residues. Study conclusions and caveats: Of the contracting clones, CD4+ ones lay mainly in CM and EM, and CD8+ ones in EMRA.

The receptor was isolated from a man aged 18 to 35 who had mild COVID-19 (a few samples of this study predate the infection). Cell type and time point are not known. This chain uses TRBV15 with TRBJ1-6, with 7 bases lining up with TRBD1. The sequencing sample was made of PBMCs or a T cell subset sorted from them (not recorded which). The CDR3 sequence is CATSRIQGAYNSPLHF. The CDR3 region has the DNA TGTGCCACCAGCAGAATCCAGGGGGCCTATAATTCACCCCTCCACTTT.